This T cell receptor (beta chain) was obtained from a study of CD8 T cells in Susac syndrome. V dropped 4 bases and J dropped 2 bases, with 11 bases sitting between them. This CDR3 has 13 residues. The germline gives CDR1 SQVTM, CDR2 ANQGSEA. When the RNA was reverse transcribed, random hexamers were used with an input of about 0.5 to 1 ug. TCRdb independently ran MiXCR on the immunoSEQ multiplex PCR reads; one entry per CDR3 protein. The sample has 170,000 or so distinct CDR3 sequences, roughly 95% seen once. The receptor was isolated from a human donor with Susac syndrome. Material for sequencing was CD4+ T cells from PBMCs. V and J are TRBV29-1 and TRBJ2-5; D tentatively reads TRBD1 or TRBD2 (5 bases each). CDR3 bases: TGCAGCGTTGGGGACGGAGGTCAAGAGACCCAGTACTTC. It codes for CSVGDGGQETQYF.